This entry lists 15 T cell receptor beta chains sequenced from one sample in a study of T-cell reconstitution after alpha-beta-depleted transplantation in children. The TCRbeta library was prepared with unique molecular identifiers. TCRdb redid the calling of the PCR reads with MiXCR, one entry per CDR3 protein. The data contain about 1,000,000 distinct CDR3 sequences, about 29% of them seen just once; the ten biggest clones take up roughly 27%. The specimen comprised PBMCs, mostly from graft donor cells, sampled 360 days after TCRalphabeta/CD19-depleted stem cell transplant. These receptors all stem from a boy younger than two who had a stem cell transplant for SCID, so the T cells may come from the graft donor.

The rearrangement joins TRBV12-3 or TRBV12-4 to TRBJ1-3, with a weak D call TRBD1 (5 bases). Trimming removed 11 bases from V and 8 bases from J, with 13 bases in between. The CDR3 totals 11 residues. CDR3 bases: TGTGCCTGTGGACACGGAGACACCATATATTTT. Translated, it gives CACGHGDTIYF.

This chain uses TRBV5-1 with TRBJ2-2, with D possibly matching TRBD1 (7 bases). The length of the CDR3 is 15 residues. From germline, CDR1 is SGHRS and CDR2 YFSETQ. Trimming shortened V by 0 bases and J by 5 bases, and 11 bases separated the two germline ends. The CDR3 protein is CASSLVTGRTGELFF. The CDR3 DNA reads as TGCGCCAGCAGCTTGGTGACAGGGAGGACCGGGGAGCTGTTTTTT.

A few counts support this clonotype. The chain joins TRBV20-1 to TRBJ1-1, with D maybe TRBD1 (6 bases). Trimming stripped 7 bases from V and 1 base from J, with 13 bases between. The germline V gene has CDR1 DFQATT and CDR2 SNEGSKA (reference sequence). CDR3 size: 13 residues. In DNA, the CDR3 is TGCAGTGGTCAGCAGGGACAGAACACTGAAGCTTTCTTT. This encodes CSGQQGQNTEAFF.

The chain has TRBV7-9 and TRBJ2-1; D possibly uses TRBD1 or TRBD2 (5 bases each). Deletions cut 4 bases from V and 0 bases from J, with 10 bases between. CDR3 length: 15 amino acids. Germline V gene lookup returns CDR1 SEHNR and CDR2 FQNEAQ (reference sequence). The CDR3 coding sequence is TGTGCCAGCAGCTCCTGGGACCTCTCCTACAATGAGCAGTTCTTC. Residues: CASSSWDLSYNEQFF.

This clonotype was seen a few times. The chain combines TRBV20-1 with TRBJ1-2; D might be TRBD1 (5 bases). This CDR3 is 11 amino acids long. The V gene's germline CDR1 is DFQATT and CDR2 SNEGSKA (reference sequence). The V end was cut by 4 bases, the J end by 6 bases, with 9 bases between. CDR3: CSATSGNGYTF. The CDR3 DNA reads as TGCAGTGCTACTTCAGGGAATGGCTACACCTTC.

This rearrangement joins TRBV5-1 to TRBJ1-1, with D perhaps matching TRBD1 (6 bases). The germline gives CDR1 SGHRS, CDR2 YFSETQ. CDR3 length: 15 residues. Between the trimmed V and J ends, which lost 4 bases and 4 bases, there was a span of 17 bases. The CDR3 bases are TGCGCCAGCAGCGATTACAGGGTTGGCAGCACTGAAGCTTTCTTT. This sequence encodes CASSDYRVGSTEAFF.

This clonotype was seen repeatedly, ten times or more. The chain couples TRBV12-3 or TRBV12-4 to TRBJ2-2; TRBD2 is a possible D gene (7 bases). Trimming took 5 bases from V and 9 from J, leaving 19 bases between them. The length of the CDR3 is 15 residues. The CDR3 here is CASSLRGGVGRELFF. CDR3 DNA sequence: TGTGCCAGCAGTCTGAGGGGGGGCGTTGGTCGGGAGCTGTTTTTT.

V and J are TRBV20-1 and TRBJ2-3; the match to TRBD2 covers 7 bases. The germline V gene encodes CDR1 DFQATT and CDR2 SNEGSKA (reference sequence). V lost 3 bases, J lost 0 bases, and 9 bases stayed unmatched. The CDR3 has 16 amino acids. The CDR3 bases are TGCAGTGCTAGTGGCGGGGGAGTCCCTAGCACAGATACGCAGTATTTT. Encoded protein: CSASGGGVPSTDTQYF.

This clonotype was detected a few times. This chain uses TRBV19 with TRBJ2-3; D is ambiguous. Germline loops: CDR1 LNHDA, CDR2 SQIVND (reference sequence). V lost 3 bases to trimming and J lost 6 bases, with 7 bases between them. There are 12 residues in the CDR3. In DNA, the CDR3 is TGTGCCAGTAGTATTCATGGTGATACGCAGTATTTT. Translated: CASSIHGDTQYF.

There are a few counts of this clonotype. V usage is TRBV6-5 and J usage is TRBJ2-3; maybe TRBD2 (6 bases). The ends were cut back, 0 bases at V and 4 bases at J, with 20 bases in the middle. Germline assignment: CDR1 MNHEY and CDR2 SVGAGI. This CDR3 has 18 amino acids. The CDR3: CASSYSSLSAGIPDTQYF. CDR3 DNA sequence: TGTGCCAGCAGTTACTCGAGCCTTTCGGCGGGGATTCCAGATACGCAGTATTTT.

This chain uses TRBV5-6 with TRBJ2-3; D may be TRBD1 (6 bases). CDR1 is SGHDT and CDR2 is YYEEEE in the germline V gene. The ends were cut back, 4 bases at V and 2 bases at J, with 11 bases in the middle. This CDR3 spans 14 amino acids. CDR3 loop: CASSLGQFTDTQYF. The CDR3 DNA reads as TGTGCCAGCAGCCTTGGACAGTTCACAGATACGCAGTATTTT.

The CDR3 DNA sequence: TGCAGTGCTGGATTAGCGTGGTCCTACAATGAGCAGTTCTTC. Its translation is CSAGLAWSYNEQFF. V and J are TRBV20-1 and TRBJ2-1; the D gene is possibly TRBD2 (5 bases). The length of the CDR3 is 14 residues. Trimming shortened V by 5 bases and J by 1 base, and 12 bases separated the two germline ends. CDR1 and CDR2 from the germline V gene are DFQATT and SNEGSKA (reference sequence).

In nucleotides, the CDR3 is TGTGCCAGCTCACCACCTGGAACGGGGGGGCCTGATGAGCAGTTCTTC. Translated, it gives CASSPPGTGGPDEQFF. The rearrangement links TRBV18 to TRBJ2-1, with TRBD2 identical over 8 bases. Germline CDR1 reads KGHSH; CDR2 reads LQKENI. Losses at the gene ends were 0 bases for V and 8 bases for J; bases not matched to a gene: 9. The CDR3 has 16 amino acids.

V gene TRBV20-1 combines with J gene TRBJ2-3; 7 bases map to TRBD2. CDR3 length: 15 amino acids. CDR1 and CDR2 (germline): DFQATT, SNEGSKA (reference sequence). This chain's CDR3 is CSGSGGDFSTDTQYF. The CDR3 DNA reads as TGCAGCGGATCTGGGGGGGACTTCAGCACAGATACGCAGTATTTT.

CDR3 residues: CASSRRPGQALQETQYF. In nucleotides, the CDR3 is TGTGCCAGCAGTCGTAGGCCCGGACAGGCCCTCCAAGAGACCCAGTACTTC. The chain is built from TRBV9 and TRBJ2-5; TRBD1 matches at 7 bases. V lost 5 bases and J lost 1; bases outside the gene matches: 14. The CDR3 spans 17 residues. CDR1 and CDR2 from the germline V gene are SGDLS and YYNGEE.